The 21 T cell receptor beta chains below all came from one sample that was sequenced in a study of T cell changes during pregnancy in multiple sclerosis. The data were produced by immunoSEQ multiplex PCR, yet TCRdb's version contains in-frame clones alone and is incomplete. The sample records about 76,000 clones, 93% being singletons. The sample in question was peripheral blood, obtained in the second trimester of pregnancy. These receptors came from a female donor with multiple sclerosis, enrolled in a pregnancy study.

This rearrangement joins TRBV9 to TRBJ2-7; 8 nucleotides align to TRBD1. Germline V lookup: CDR1 SGDLS, CDR2 YYNGEE. Trimming removed 3 bases from V and 5 bases from J; junction bases left unmatched: 7. The length of the CDR3 is 14 residues. DNA for the CDR3: TGTGCCAGCAGCGCCCTACAGGGGGACCACGAGCAGTACTTC. It codes for CASSALQGDHEQYF. The full variable domain, completed using reference TRBV9 and TRBJ2-7, is DSGVTQTPKHLITATGQRVTLRCSPRSGDLSVYWYQQSLDQGLQFLIQYYNGEERAKGNILERFSAQQFPDLHSELNLSSLELGDSALYFCASSALQGDHEQYFGPGTRLTVT.

The chain couples TRBV11-2 to TRBJ1-5, with TRBD1 matching 8 bases. Germline CDR1 is SGHAT and CDR2 is FQNNGV. This CDR3 region has 14 residues. Germline trimming cut 2 bases from V and 6 bases from J; bases unmatched to any gene: 3. The chain's CDR3 is CASSLRTGSQPQHF. The DNA of the CDR3 is TGTGCCAGCAGCTTAAGGACAGGGAGTCAGCCCCAGCATTTT.

The chain is built from TRBV7-9 and TRBJ2-7; 9 bases are a match to TRBD2. With V trimmed by 2 bases and J by 2 bases, 4 bases remained unmatched. Looked up from germline, CDR1 is SEHNR and CDR2 is FQNEAQ (reference sequence). The CDR3 loop spans 15 amino acids. The DNA of the CDR3 is TGTGCCAGCAGCTTACCTAGCGGGACTACCTACGAGCAGTACTTC. Translating it yields CASSLPSGTTYEQYF.

The V call is TRBV6-6, the J call TRBJ2-1; TRBD1 is a possible D gene (6 bases). CDR1 MNHNY and CDR2 SVGAGI come from the germline V gene (reference sequence). V lost 6 bases to trimming and J lost 0 bases, with 12 bases between them. The CDR3 covers 15 residues. CDR3 residues: CASRHRDISYNEQFF. CDR3 nucleotides: TGTGCCAGCAGACACCGGGACATCTCCTACAATGAGCAGTTCTTC.

This clone was picked up one time. V usage is TRBV6-5 and J usage is TRBJ2-3; maybe TRBD1 (5 bases). V lost 2 bases and J lost 4, with 16 bases in between. The CDR3 has 16 residues. CDR1 and CDR2 (germline): MNHEY, SVGAGI. CDR3 residues: CASSYRSRGGADTQYF. The CDR3 DNA is TGTGCCAGCAGTTACCGGTCAAGGGGTGGGGCAGATACGCAGTATTTT.

The rearrangement joins TRBV18 to TRBJ1-4, with no clear D. Germline CDR1 reads KGHSH; CDR2 reads LQKENI. The CDR3 contains 14 residues. V lost 7 bases to trimming and J lost 7 bases, with 16 bases between them. The CDR3 loop reads CASFRGGTSEKLFF. The CDR3 DNA reads TGTGCCAGCTTTAGAGGAGGAACAAGTGAAAAACTGTTTTTT.

In its sample, this clone was seen once. The chain couples TRBV27 to TRBJ2-1, with 8 bases identical to TRBD2. The length of the CDR3 is 16 residues. The V and J ends lost 6 bases and 3 bases, in that order; junction bases with no gene match: 10. Germline V gene lookup returns CDR1 MNHEY and CDR2 SMNVEV (reference sequence). DNA of the CDR3: TGTGCCAGCAGGACCGGGACGGCGGGGGGCTACAATGAGCAGTTCTTC. This gives the protein CASRTGTAGGYNEQFF.

The chain recombines TRBV23-1 with TRBJ2-7; D is perhaps TRBD1 (5 bases). TRBV23-1 is sorted into the ORF group, with uncertain function. This CDR3 has 12 amino acids. V was trimmed by 8 bases and J by 6 bases, leaving 14 bases between them. CDR3 DNA sequence: TGCGCCAGCGGCTTCCTGGGGCGCGAGCAGTACTTC. This codes for CASGFLGREQYF.

This clone appeared a single time. The rearrangement uses TRBV5-6 and TRBJ2-1, with TRBD2 matching 11 bases. Germline loops: CDR1 SGHDT, CDR2 YYEEEE. J lost 9 bases, V lost 2 bases, and 10 bases had no gene match. CDR3 length: 16 residues. CDR3 in amino acids: CASSFQSSGRAGEQFF. The CDR3 coding sequence is TGTGCCAGCAGCTTCCAGAGTAGCGGGAGGGCCGGTGAGCAGTTCTTC.

The chain carries TRBV11-2 and TRBJ2-1; weak D call: TRBD2 (6 bases). There are 15 residues in the CDR3. The germline gives CDR1 SGHAT, CDR2 FQNNGV. The V and J ends lost 5 bases and 5 bases respectively, with 16 bases between them. The CDR3: CASSPGTFFNNEQFF. The CDR3 DNA reads as TGTGCCAGCAGCCCTGGGACTTTCTTTAACAATGAGCAGTTCTTC.

The DNA for the CDR3 is TGCAGCGTGGGACAGGTGGTCTACGAGCAGTACTTC. Protein: CSVGQVVYEQYF. The J gene is TRBJ2-7, the V gene TRBV29-1, with TRBD1 identical over 8 bases. CDR3 size: 12 residues. The trim removed 6 bases at V and 3 bases at J, leaving 4 bases unmatched. Looked up from germline, CDR1 is SQVTM and CDR2 is ANQGSEA.

J is TRBJ1-1 and V is TRBV2, with D possibly TRBD1 on 5 matching bases. V lost 7 bases, J lost 7 bases, and 10 bases lay in between. Germline V gene lookup returns CDR1 SNHLY and CDR2 FYNNEI. The CDR3 totals 11 residues. The CDR3 DNA follows: TGTGCCAGCATGACAGAAGGTGAAGCTTTCTTT. It encodes CASMTEGEAFF.

The V and J genes are TRBV6-5 and TRBJ2-2; D uncertain. In germline, CDR1 is MNHEY, CDR2 SVGAGI. V was clipped by 10 bases and J by 4 bases, with 10 bases between them. The CDR3 runs 12 residues. Here the CDR3 reads CATSEVTGELFF. In DNA, the CDR3 is TGTGCCACGTCAGAGGTCACCGGGGAGCTGTTTTTT.

The CDR3 loop reads CASSPGGRNTGELFF. The CDR3 bases are TGTGCCAGCAGCCCAGGGGGCAGGAACACCGGGGAGCTGTTTTTT. This chain connects TRBV13 to TRBJ2-2; TRBD1 agrees at 8 bases. J was trimmed by 1 base and V by 5 bases; bases with no gene match: 3. This CDR3 is 15 amino acids long. Germline lookup yields CDR1 PRHDT and CDR2 FYEKMQ (reference sequence).

The CDR3 protein is CASKTGLLAFF. In nucleotides, the CDR3 is TGTGCCAGCAAGACAGGGCTCTTGGCTTTCTTT. This chain uses TRBV6-6 with TRBJ1-1; TRBD1 matches 7 bases. Germline CDR1 is MNHNY and CDR2 is SVGAGI (reference sequence). The CDR3 has 11 residues. V lost 7 bases and J lost 11; bases outside the gene matches: 7.

The gene calls are TRBV7-6 and TRBJ2-7; 8 positions agree with TRBD1. V lost 1 base, J lost 9 bases, and 5 bases stayed unmatched. The CDR3 length is 13 residues. Germline assignment: CDR1 SGHVS and CDR2 FNYEAQ. The CDR3 loop is CASSLDQQGGQYF. CDR3 bases: TGTGCCAGCAGCTTAGATCAACAGGGGGGGCAGTACTTC.

The rearrangement joins TRBV7-9 to TRBJ2-7; D gene uncertain. Deletions cut 5 bases from V and 4 bases from J, with 15 bases between. This CDR3 is 14 amino acids long. Per germline, CDR1 SEHNR and CDR2 FQNEAQ (reference sequence). In DNA, the CDR3 is TGTGCCAGCAGCCCCGAGATAGTCGGGTACGAGCAGTACTTC. This codes for CASSPEIVGYEQYF.

V gene TRBV18 combines with J gene TRBJ1-4; D gene uncertain. The CDR3 spans 13 residues. In germline, CDR1 is KGHSH, CDR2 LQKENI. The V gene lost 3 bases and the J gene lost 4 bases, with 6 bases spanning the gap. CDR3 nucleotides: TGTGCCAGCTCACCGCAGGTTAATGAAAAACTGTTTTTT. Amino acid sequence: CASSPQVNEKLFF. Drawing the rest from reference TRBV18 and TRBJ1-4, the complete variable domain is NAGVMQNPRHLVRRRGQEARLRCSPMKGHSHVYWYRQLPEEGLKFMVYLQKENIIDESGMPKERFSAEFPKEGPSILRIQQVVRGDSAAYFCASSPQVNEKLFFGSGTQLSVL.

The J gene is TRBJ1-2, the V gene TRBV5-1; TRBD1 matches 8 bases. V trimming: 2 bases; J trimming: 7 bases; junction bases outside the gene matches: 13. CDR3 length: 16 amino acids. The V gene's germline CDR1 is SGHRS and CDR2 YFSETQ. The CDR3 coding sequence is TGCGCCAGCAGCTTACTCTGGAACAGGGGGACCCGTGGCTACACCTTC. This translates into CASSLLWNRGTRGYTF. Full variable domain (missing parts from reference TRBV5-1 and TRBJ1-2): KAGVTQTPRYLIKTRGQQVTLSCSPISGHRSVSWYQQTPGQGLQFLFEYFSETQRNKGNFPGRFSGRQFSNSRSEMNVSTLELGDSALYLCASSLLWNRGTRGYTFGSGTRLTVV.

This chain links TRBV7-2 with TRBJ2-2; TRBD2 matches 7 bases. The germline CDR1 and CDR2 sequences are SGHTA and FQGNSA. J was trimmed by 1 base and V by 6 bases; bases with no gene match: 8. This CDR3 is built from 16 residues. In DNA, the CDR3 is TGTGCCAGCAGTCGGGACTACCGAATGAACACCGGGGAGCTGTTTTTT. Amino acid sequence: CASSRDYRMNTGELFF.

J is TRBJ2-3 and V is TRBV27; D is perhaps TRBD1 (5 bases). This CDR3 has 13 amino acids. Germline V gives CDR1 MNHEY, CDR2 SMNVEV (reference sequence). The V and J ends lost 2 bases and 4 bases respectively, with 7 bases between them. The chain's CDR3 is CASSLGRADTQYF. The CDR3 coding sequence is TGTGCCAGCAGTTTAGGCAGGGCAGATACGCAGTATTTT.